The clone carrying this TCR beta chain has a handful of counts. The data were obtained in a study of patients and donors after allogeneic stem cell transplantation. CDR1 and CDR2 (germline): SNHLY, FYNNEI. The CDR3 is 15 residues long. V gave up 0 bases and J gave up 6 bases, with 14 bases separating them. TCRdb reprocessed the RT-PCR reads with MiXCR, giving one entry per CDR3 protein. Altogether around 150,000 distinct CDR3 sequences are present, roughly two fifths being singletons, with the ten largest covering about 50%. This clonotype was sampled from a human donor who was either an allogeneic HSCT recipient or a stem cell or donor lymphocyte infusion donor (not recorded which). It is not recorded whose cells these are; they may come from a transplant donor. Source material: blood, either unsorted or a sorted T cell fraction (not recorded which). The chain couples TRBV2 to TRBJ1-1; weak D call: TRBD1 (5 bases). The chain's CDR3 is CASSEAGGGVSEAFF. The CDR3 DNA reads TGTGCCAGCAGTGAAGCGGGGGGAGGGGTATCTGAAGCTTTCTTT.